This TCR beta chain was retrieved from a study of shared clonotypes between healthy human individuals. Study-wide results and limits: Sequencing depth was expected to affect clonotype sharing among donors.

A deep-level run was used for the assay. It was 300 ng DNA, some 33,000 T cell genomes, that went into each replicate PCR of unsorted PBMC. Using immunoSEQ multiplex PCR, the repertoire was profiled, and TCRdb retains in-frame clones only, with some absent. The table includes some 490,000 clones, approximately 81% detected once. This CDR3 is 16 amino acids long. CDR1 and CDR2 from the germline V gene are SEHNR and FQNEAQ (reference sequence). J lost 1 base, V lost 5 bases, and 6 bases had no gene match. Comment on this clone: As yet, its antigen is unknown.

The chain carries TRBV7-9 and TRBJ2-2, with 8 bases identical to TRBD1. This TCR was recovered from a woman aged 40 to 55 in good health. Some clones in this sample may be carry-over from other donors' samples. Sample: PBMCs. CDR3: CASSDPGTGNTGELFF. CDR3 DNA: TGTGCCAGCAGCGACCCCGGGACAGGGAACACCGGGGAGCTGTTTTTT.